The 20 T cell receptor beta chains listed next were all sequenced from one sample in a study of blood T cell repertoires in COVID-19. This table comes from immunoSEQ multiplex PCR, and its TCRdb copy is limited to in-frame clones, with some not included. The table records fewer than 350,000 clones, 65% to 90% of them present only once. The material sequenced was peripheral blood. The receptors come from a human donor in a cohort sampled during active COVID-19.

V and J are TRBV11-1 and TRBJ2-4; TRBD2 is a possible D gene (7 bases). Trimming left V 5 bases short and J 1 base short, with 12 bases between. Looked up from germline, CDR1 is SGHAT and CDR2 is FQDESV (reference sequence). CDR3 length: 15 amino acids. CDR3 residues: CASSEGGVAKNIQYF. The DNA for the CDR3 is TGTGCCAGCAGCGAAGGGGGGGTGGCCAAAAACATTCAGTACTTC.

This clone occurred a few times. J is TRBJ1-3 and V is TRBV18; D might be TRBD1 (6 bases). The CDR3 covers 13 residues. Per the germline V gene, CDR1 is KGHSH and CDR2 is LQKENI. V was trimmed by 6 bases and J by 4 bases, leaving 10 bases between them. DNA for the CDR3: TGTGCCAGCTCGTTTGGACAGGGAAACACCATATATTTT. As protein: CASSFGQGNTIYF.

This clone was found once. The J gene is TRBJ1-6, the V gene TRBV3-1 (or the pseudogene TRBV3-2), with D unresolved. V was cut by 6 bases and J by 5 bases, with 8 bases left in between. The germline gives CDR1 LGHDT, CDR2 YNNKEL (reference sequence). The CDR3 is 13 residues long. The CDR3 nucleotides read TGTGCCAGCAGTATCTTAAATAATTCACCCCTCCACTTT. Translated, it gives CASSILNNSPLHF.

The chain employs TRBV5-1 and TRBJ1-6; D gene uncertain. The V end lost 2 bases, the J end lost 6 bases, and 9 bases lay between the germline ends. Germline V gene sequence: CDR1 SGHRS, CDR2 YFSETQ. The CDR3 spans 14 residues. The chain's CDR3 is CASSFGLLNSPLHF. The CDR3 coding sequence is TGCGCCAGCAGCTTTGGCCTTCTTAATTCACCCCTCCACTTT. Drawing the rest from reference TRBV5-1 and TRBJ1-6, the complete variable domain is KAGVTQTPRYLIKTRGQQVTLSCSPISGHRSVSWYQQTPGQGLQFLFEYFSETQRNKGNFPGRFSGRQFSNSRSEMNVSTLELGDSALYLCASSFGLLNSPLHFGNGTRLTVT.

The rearrangement links TRBV15 to TRBJ2-5; TRBD2 aligns across 12 bases. CDR3 length equals 14 residues. CDR1 is LNHNV and CDR2 is YYDKDF in the germline V gene (reference sequence). V lost 6 bases, J lost 3 bases, and 2 bases stayed unmatched. The CDR3 bases are TGTGCCACCAGACTAGCGGGGGGAGAAGAGACCCAGTACTTC. It is translated as CATRLAGGEETQYF. Together with reference TRBV15 and TRBJ2-5, the CDR3 gives the full variable domain: DAMVIQNPRYQVTQFGKPVTLSCSQTLNHNVMYWYQQKSSQAPKLLFHYYDKDFNNEADTPDNFQSRRPNTSFCFLDIRSPGLGDTAMYLCATRLAGGEETQYFGPGTRLLVL.

The chain links TRBV30 to TRBJ2-3, with TRBD2 as a possible D gene (5 bases). This CDR3 comprises 14 residues. Deletions cut 5 bases from V and 0 bases from J, with 12 bases between. Germline V gene sequence: CDR1 GTSNPN, CDR2 SVGIG (reference sequence). CDR3 in DNA: TGTGCCTGGCATCGGGATGAAAGCACAGATACGCAGTATTTT. Encoded protein: CAWHRDESTDTQYF.

The chain couples TRBV27 to TRBJ1-5; tentative D call: TRBD1 (5 bases). Trimming removed 2 bases from V and 7 bases from J, with 9 bases in between. There are 13 residues in the CDR3. From germline, CDR1 is MNHEY and CDR2 SMNVEV (reference sequence). CDR3 DNA sequence: TGTGCCAGCAGTTTAGGGGCCCGGCAGCCCCAGCATTTT. Translating it yields CASSLGARQPQHF.

J is TRBJ1-3 and V is TRBV6-5; D is perhaps TRBD1 (6 bases). Trimming took off 6 bases at V and 0 bases at J, with 12 bases between the two ends. This CDR3 region has 15 residues. CDR1 is MNHEY, CDR2 SVGAGI, per germline. This chain's CDR3 is CASRRGGDSGNTIYF. In nucleotides, the CDR3 is TGTGCCAGCAGGAGGGGGGGGGACTCTGGAAACACCATATATTTT.

This clone was detected only a few times. The chain joins TRBV11-2 to TRBJ1-3; D unclear. Trimming took off 2 bases at V and 9 bases at J, with 8 bases between the two ends. The germline V gene has CDR1 SGHAT and CDR2 FQNNGV. This CDR3 is 12 amino acids long. DNA for the CDR3: TGTGCCAGCAGCTTATACGAGGGCACCATATATTTT. Translated, it gives CASSLYEGTIYF.

The rearrangement joins TRBV24-1 to TRBJ1-5, with TRBD1 matching 8 bases. The junction had 9 bases not matched to a gene; V was cut back by 6 bases and J by 6 bases. The CDR3 has 15 residues. CDR1 KGHDR and CDR2 SFDVKD come from the germline V gene. This chain's CDR3 is CATSPGTGGTQPQHF. The CDR3 nucleotides are TGTGCCACCAGTCCTGGGACAGGCGGGACTCAGCCCCAGCATTTT.

The chain joins TRBV27 to TRBJ1-2, with a possible D match to TRBD1 (5 bases). Trimming took off 6 bases at V and 8 bases at J, with 16 bases between the two ends. CDR3 length: 13 amino acids. Looked up from germline, CDR1 is MNHEY and CDR2 is SMNVEV (reference sequence). The CDR3 nucleotides read TGTGCCAGCAGACCCGGCCCGGGGGTCGGCTACACCTTC. Residues: CASRPGPGVGYTF.

The chain uses TRBV11-2 and TRBJ2-1, with D hard to call. Trimming took 4 bases from V and 9 from J, leaving 19 bases between them. CDR1 and CDR2 from the germline V gene are SGHAT and FQNNGV. The CDR3 sequence is 15 residues long. The CDR3 reads CASSSSISESGEQFF. The CDR3 bases are TGTGCCAGCAGCTCCTCAATTAGTGAGTCCGGTGAGCAGTTCTTC.

The chain joins TRBV27 to TRBJ1-2; 7 bases are a match to TRBD1. Germline loops: CDR1 MNHEY, CDR2 SMNVEV (reference sequence). J lost 0 bases, V lost 3 bases, and 4 bases had no gene match. This CDR3 is built from 15 residues. CDR3 in amino acids: CASSLTGRSNYGYTF. DNA of the CDR3: TGTGCCAGCAGTTTGACAGGGAGGTCTAACTATGGCTACACCTTC.

The rearrangement uses TRBV18 and TRBJ2-7; TRBD1 is a possible D gene (6 bases). Germline V gene sequence: CDR1 KGHSH, CDR2 LQKENI. The length of the CDR3 is 14 residues. The ends were cut back, 3 bases at V and 1 base at J, with 10 bases in the middle. CDR3 coding DNA: TGTGCCAGCTCACCTACAGGGCCGTCCTACGAGCAGTACTTC. Residues: CASSPTGPSYEQYF.

The chain has TRBV4-1 and TRBJ1-4, with 7 bases identical to TRBD1. Trimming at V came to 4 bases and at J to 1 base, leaving 12 bases not matched to a gene. This CDR3 has 18 residues. Germline V lookup: CDR1 MGHRA, CDR2 YSYEKL. CDR3 sequence reads: CASSLQGPLLRTNEKLFF. CDR3 DNA sequence: TGCGCCAGCAGCCTACAGGGGCCGCTTCTCCGAACTAATGAAAAACTGTTTTTT.

The rearrangement uses TRBV30 and TRBJ1-5; D ambiguous. Germline CDR1 reads GTSNPN; CDR2 reads SVGIG (reference sequence). This CDR3 comprises 13 residues. V gave up 3 bases and J gave up 2 bases, with 8 bases separating them. The CDR3 loop reads CAWSPSGNQPQHF. The CDR3 nucleotides are TGTGCCTGGAGCCCTAGCGGCAATCAGCCCCAGCATTTT.

By share, this clone counts as medium-sized. The genes are TRBV12-3 or TRBV12-4 and TRBJ2-3, with 9 positions matching TRBD2. Trimming removed 9 bases from V and 2 bases from J; junction bases left unmatched: 3. This CDR3 contains 13 residues. This CDR3 is CASSGGFTDTQYF. The CDR3 DNA reads TGTGCCAGTAGCGGGGGTTTCACAGATACGCAGTATTTT.

About this clone itself: This sample also contains other DNA sequences that code for the same CDR3. V usage is TRBV19 and J usage is TRBJ1-1; TRBD1 might be the D (5 bases). Germline loops: CDR1 LNHDA, CDR2 SQIVND (reference sequence). The CDR3 length is 12 residues. V shed 1 base and J shed 8 bases, with 8 bases lying between them. The CDR3 region has the DNA TGTGCCAGTAGTATAGGGGGGGTCGAAGCTTTCTTT. Its protein is CASSIGGVEAFF. The full variable domain, in which reference TRBV19 and TRBJ1-1 provide the parts outside the CDR3, is DGGITQSPKYLFRKEGQNVTLSCEQNLNHDAMYWYRQDPGQGLRLIYYSQIVNDFQKGDIAEGYSVSREKKESFPLTVTSAQKNPTAFYLCASSIGGVEAFFGQGTRLTVV.

The chain links TRBV12-5 to TRBJ1-2; D unresolved. Between the trimmed V and J ends, which lost 2 bases and 7 bases, there was a span of 11 bases. Germline CDR1 reads LGHNT; CDR2 reads FRNRAP. This CDR3 has 13 residues. The CDR3 sequence is CASGLTESGGYTF. The CDR3 bases are TGTGCTAGTGGTTTGACGGAGTCTGGTGGCTACACCTTC. Supplemented by reference TRBV12-5 and TRBJ1-2, the full variable domain reads DARVTQTPRHKVTEMGQEVTMRCQPILGHNTVFWYRQTMMQGLELLAYFRNRAPLDDSGMPKDRFSAEMPDATLATLKIQPSEPRDSAVYFCASGLTESGGYTFGSGTRLTVV.

V is TRBV7-9 and J is TRBJ1-5, with D possibly TRBD1 on 5 matching bases. Germline values: CDR1 SEHNR, CDR2 FQNEAQ (reference sequence). The V gene lost 5 bases and the J gene lost 1 base, with 12 bases spanning the gap. CDR3 length: 15 amino acids. The CDR3, as DNA: TGTGCCAGCAGCCGCGACCAGGGCAGCAATCAGCCCCAGCATTTT. This translates into CASSRDQGSNQPQHF.